This T cell receptor beta chain was found in a study of T cell changes during pregnancy in multiple sclerosis. The protocol was immunoSEQ multiplex PCR, while the TCRdb copy is restricted to in-frame clones and leaves out a portion. This table has some 100,000 clones, around 92% appearing once. The CDR3 runs to 15 residues. Germline assignment: CDR1 SGHNT and CDR2 YYREEE (reference sequence). V lost 4 bases, J lost 8 bases, and 10 bases stayed unmatched. Material: peripheral blood, obtained before pregnancy. The V and J genes are TRBV5-4 and TRBJ2-3; 10 nucleotides match TRBD2. The sequence was collected from a female donor with multiple sclerosis, enrolled in a pregnancy study. The CDR3 protein is CASSALLAGSGTQYF. The CDR3 bases are TGTGCCAGCAGCGCCCTACTAGCGGGGTCGGGTACGCAGTATTTT. The full variable domain, completed using reference TRBV5-4 and TRBJ2-3, is ETGVTQSPTHLIKTRGQQVTLRCSSQSGHNTVSWYQQALGQGPQFIFQYYREEENGRGNFPPRFSGLQFPNYSSELNVNALELDDSALYLCASSALLAGSGTQYFGPGTRLTVL.